This is a list of T cell receptor beta chains from one sample in a study of tumor-infiltrating lymphocytes in localized non-small cell lung cancer. Method: immunoSEQ multiplex PCR; TCRdb's copy keeps in-frame clones and lacks some. The sample consists of about 15,000 clones, about 74% of them appearing once. The sample was lung tumor tissue. These receptors were obtained from a human donor with non-small cell lung cancer. CDR3s include the opening cysteine and the closing phenylalanine or tryptophan. The D gene is left open where the match is weak. Some rows have no size entry. The others give once, few or many, or a class for an expanded clone.

clone size | D gene | J gene | V gene | CDR3 DNA | CDR3 protein
- | - | TRBJ2-2 | TRBV5-1 | TGCGCCAGCAGCTTAAAGGACCCATACACCGGGGAGCTGTTTTTT | CASSLKDPYTGELFF
- | TRBD2 | TRBJ2-7 | TRBV7-2 | TGTGCCAGCAGCTTAGAGGGTAGCGGGATTAGGCAGTACTTC | CASSLEGSGIRQYF
- | TRBD1 | TRBJ2-7 | TRBV10-2 | TGCGCCAGCAGGACAGGGCGAGGGGAGCAGTACTTC | CASRTGRGEQYF
- | - | TRBJ1-1 | TRBV9 | TGTGCCAGCAGCGCGGGGACAACTAACACTGAAGCTTTCTTT | CASSAGTTNTEAFF
- | - | TRBJ2-7 | TRBV28 | TGTGCCAGCAGTTTCAATGCGGGACCTTCCTACGAGCAGTACTTC | CASSFNAGPSYEQYF
once | TRBD2 | TRBJ2-1 | TRBV11-2 | TGTGCCAGCAGCTTAGCTCTGGGAGGGTACAATGAGCAGTTCTTC | CASSLALGGYNEQFF
large | TRBD1 | TRBJ1-5 | TRBV7-9 | TGTGCCAGCACCCGGGACAGGAATCAGCCCCAGCATTTT | CASTRDRNQPQHF
- | TRBD1 | TRBJ2-7 | TRBV27 | TGTGCCAGCAGTTGGGGACAGGGAGCCTACGAGCAGTACTTC | CASSWGQGAYEQYF
- | TRBD1 | TRBJ1-2 | TRBV7-8 | TGTGCCAGCAGCTTAGCTGCACAGGGGAGATATGGCTACACCTTC | CASSLAAQGRYGYTF
- | TRBD2 | TRBJ2-3 | TRBV25-1 | TGTGCCAGCAGTGGAACTAGCGGCACAGATACGCAGTATTTT | CASSGTSGTDTQYF
- | TRBD1 | TRBJ2-4 | TRBV7-8 | TGTGCCAGCAGCTTCGACAGGGGGAAGGGGGACAAAAACATTCAGTACTTC | CASSFDRGKGDKNIQYF
- | TRBD2 | TRBJ2-5 | TRBV6-1 | TGTGCCAGCGTTTTAGCGGGAAGGGGGGGGACCCAGTACTTC | CASVLAGRGGTQYF
- | - | TRBJ1-4 | TRBV2 | TGTGCCAGCCTACGCTCAGGGTTCACGAATGAAAAACTGTTTTTT | CASLRSGFTNEKLFF
- | - | TRBJ1-1 | TRBV19 | TGTGCCAGTAGTATACTCGACGGGGGCGGAATGAACACTGAAGCTTTCTTT | CASSILDGGGMNTEAFF
- | TRBD2 | TRBJ2-5 | TRBV5-1 | TGCGCCAGCAGCTTGAGGAGCGGGGGTGGGGAGACCCAGTACTTC | CASSLRSGGGETQYF
- | - | TRBJ2-6 | TRBV7-6 | TGTGCCAGCAGCTTAGGCCCTCCAGGCTCTGGGGCCAACGTCCTGACTTTC | CASSLGPPGSGANVLTF
- | TRBD1 | TRBJ2-7 | TRBV28 | TGTGCCAGCAGTCCATATACCGGGACAGGTTCCTACGAGCAGTACTTC | CASSPYTGTGSYEQYF
- | TRBD1 | TRBJ1-2 | TRBV6-5 | TGTGCCAGCAGCCGGGACAGGCCTAACTATGGCTACACCTTC | CASSRDRPNYGYTF
- | - | TRBJ1-5 | TRBV7-2 | TGTGCCAGCACCACGGACGGAAGAAATCAGCCCCAGCATTTT | CASTTDGRNQPQHF
- | TRBD1 | TRBJ1-1 | TRBV11-2 | TGTGCCAGCAGCCTGGGACAGGGTGAAGCTTTCTTT | CASSLGQGEAFF
- | TRBD1 | TRBJ1-5 | TRBV10-3 | TGTGCCATCAGGGACAGGGAAAATCAGCCCCAGCATTTT | CAIRDRENQPQHF
hyperexpanded | TRBD1 | TRBJ1-4 | TRBV14 | TGTGCCAGCAGCCAAGATATCCGGGGGACAGATGCAACTAATGAAAAACTGTTTTTT | CASSQDIRGTDATNEKLFF
- | - | TRBJ2-1 | TRBV6-1 | TGTGCCAGCAGAGATAGGGGGGGAGGGAACAATGAGCAGTTCTTC | CASRDRGGGNNEQFF
- | - | TRBJ2-3 | TRBV5-1 | TGCGCCAGCAGAAGTAGGACACCTTCCACAGATACGCAGTATTTT | CASRSRTPSTDTQYF
- | - | TRBJ1-2 | TRBV6-1 | TGTGCCACCGGGGGCTTCTATGGCTACACCTTC | CATGGFYGYTF
- | TRBD2 | TRBJ2-3 | TRBV5-1 | TGCGCCAGCAGCAGAGCGGGAGTATCCGATACGCAGTATTTT | CASSRAGVSDTQYF
- | - | TRBJ2-1 | TRBV6-1 | TGTGCCAGCAGTAGCGGTCAGGGGAGTGATGAGCAGTTCTTC | CASSSGQGSDEQFF
- | TRBD1 | TRBJ1-2 | TRBV11-2 | TGTGCCAGCAGCTCGACAGGGGGCTCTTATGGCTACACCTTC | CASSSTGGSYGYTF
- | - | TRBJ2-7 | TRBV4-1 | TGCGCCAGCAGCCAAGATTGGTCGAGCGAGCAGTACTTC | CASSQDWSSEQYF
- | - | TRBJ1-2 | TRBV29-1 | TGCAGCGTTGGGGGTGTAGGTGACTATGGCTACACCTTC | CSVGGVGDYGYTF
- | - | TRBJ2-1 | TRBV5-1 | TGCGCCAGCAGCCTTCCCACAGCCTACAATGAGCAGTTCTTC | CASSLPTAYNEQFF
- | TRBD2 | TRBJ2-7 | TRBV7-9 | TGTGCCAGCAGCTTAGGGCTAGCGGGGGTAAACGAGCAGTACTTC | CASSLGLAGVNEQYF